This TCR beta chain is drawn from a study of blood T cell repertoires in COVID-19. Study overall: T cells, B-cell-depleted T cells, or PBMCs supplied cDNA or gDNA.

CDR1 LGHNT and CDR2 FRNRAP come from the germline V gene. The CDR3 covers 15 residues. Trimming removed 0 bases at V and 0 bases at J, with 8 bases between. Methods used by the authors: Estimation of nucleated cell counts was performed using reference gene primer amplification. The repertoire was sequenced with immunoSEQ multiplex PCR; TCRdb's copy has only in-frame clones and lacks some. That table supplies the V and J calls and clone size; D and trimming were determined from the DNA. The table records fewer than 200,000 clones, approximately 84% of them present only once. The chain has TRBV12-5 and TRBJ1-1; D perhaps matches TRBD1 (6 bases). The source material was peripheral blood. This clonotype was obtained from a human donor in a cohort sampled during active COVID-19. CDR3 loop: CASGLVTGMNTEAFF. The DNA of the CDR3 is TGTGCTAGTGGTTTGGTTACAGGGATGAACACTGAAGCTTTCTTT. Full variable domain (missing parts from reference TRBV12-5 and TRBJ1-1): DARVTQTPRHKVTEMGQEVTMRCQPILGHNTVFWYRQTMMQGLELLAYFRNRAPLDDSGMPKDRFSAEMPDATLATLKIQPSEPRDSAVYFCASGLVTGMNTEAFFGQGTRLTVV.